The 23 T cell receptor beta chains given below trace back to one sample, sequenced in a study of regulatory T cells in long-lasting Graves disease. In building TCR beta libraries, iRepertoire HTBI primers were used together with Arm-PCR of CDR3 regions. TCRdb redid the calling of the multiplex PCR reads with MiXCR, one entry per CDR3 protein. The data hold around 480,000 distinct CDR3 sequences, with approximately 16% observed a single time. Time point in this sample: newly diagnosed GD, antithyroid drugs for less than 3 months. Isolated PBMC RNA provided the starting material for the TCR library. The data were also submitted as part of a second study, on T cells in Graves' hyperthyroidism and ophthalmopathy.

The input for sequencing was peripheral blood mononuclear cells (PBMCs), taken at new diagnosis, from a patient treated with antithyroid drugs. These receptors were taken from a woman aged 35 to 60 with Graves disease.

The genes are TRBV20-1 and TRBJ1-5; D gene unclear. V was pared by 6 bases and J by 2 bases, with 17 bases between. The CDR3 consists of 15 residues. The germline gives CDR1 DFQATT, CDR2 SNEGSKA (reference sequence). This CDR3 reads CSAKGGSVGNQPQHF. The CDR3 DNA reads TGCAGTGCAAAAGGCGGGTCTGTTGGCAATCAGCCCCAGCATTTT.

This clonotype came up a few times. The gene calls are TRBV25-1 and TRBJ2-6; D unclear. The length of the CDR3 is 15 residues. V was clipped by 3 bases and J by 2 bases, with 8 bases between them. The germline CDR1 and CDR2 sequences are MGHDK and SYGVNS. CDR3 DNA: TGTGCCAGCAGTGAGAATGGACCTGGGGCCAACGTCCTGACTTTC. Its protein is CASSENGPGANVLTF.

This clonotype came up many times. V usage is TRBV6-1 and J usage is TRBJ1-1; D possibly corresponds to TRBD1 (5 bases). The CDR3 contains 15 residues. Trimming left V 7 bases short and J 2 bases short, with 17 bases between. The germline V gene has CDR1 MNHNS and CDR2 SASEGT. The CDR3 bases are TGTGCCAGCACCCCCTCCGGGGGGGACAACACTGAAGCTTTCTTT. Amino acid sequence: CASTPSGGDNTEAFF.

This clonotype was counted ten times or more. The chain recombines TRBV10-3 with TRBJ1-1; D uncertain. There are 13 residues in the CDR3. From germline, CDR1 is ENHRY and CDR2 SYGVKD. The V end lost 6 bases, the J end lost 1 base, and 9 bases lay between the germline ends. CDR3 region: CAIRSGANTEAFF. The CDR3 DNA reads as TGTGCCATCAGGTCAGGAGCGAACACTGAAGCTTTCTTT.

This clonotype occurred many times. The DNA for the CDR3 is TGTGCCAGCAGTAGCCGGGGGGCTAGCACAGATACGCAGTATTTT. Translating gives CASSSRGASTDTQYF. V usage is TRBV7-9 and J usage is TRBJ2-3; possibly TRBD2 for D (7 bases). Germline lookup yields CDR1 SEHNR and CDR2 FQNEAQ (reference sequence). The CDR3 loop spans 15 amino acids. V was shortened by 6 bases and J by 0 bases, with 13 bases between the two germline ends. The full variable domain, completed using reference TRBV7-9 and TRBJ2-3, is DTGVSQNPRHKITKRGQNVTFRCDPISEHNRLYWYRQTLGQGPEFLTYFQNEAQLEKSRLLSDRFSAERPKGSFSTLEIQRTEQGDSAMYLCASSSRGASTDTQYFGPGTRLTVL.

The rearrangement uses TRBV2 and TRBJ1-2; D remains unclear. The germline CDR1 and CDR2 sequences are SNHLY and FYNNEI. The CDR3 has 14 amino acids. Trimming removed 4 bases from V and 6 bases from J, with 15 bases in between. The CDR3 coding sequence is TGTGCCAGCAGTGCGGTAGAGGAATCGGATGGCTACACCTTC. Amino acid sequence: CASSAVEESDGYTF. Variable domain in full (rest from reference TRBV2 and TRBJ1-2): EPEVTQTPSHQVTQMGQEVILRCVPISNHLYFYWYRQILGQKVEFLVSFYNNEISEKSEIFDDQFSVERPDGSNFTLKIRSTKLEDSAMYFCASSAVEESDGYTFGSGTRLTVV.

This clonotype was counted at least ten times. The chain uses TRBV6-1 and TRBJ2-3; 7 bases fit TRBD2. This CDR3 has 18 residues. Losses at the gene ends were 4 bases for V and 0 bases for J; bases not matched to a gene: 13. Germline V gene data show CDR1 as MNHNS and CDR2 as SASEGT. The CDR3 region has the DNA TGTGCCAGCAGTGCGGGGACTACCTCCTACGCTAGCACAGATACGCAGTATTTT. Protein sequence: CASSAGTTSYASTDTQYF.

Ten or more counts support this clonotype. The rearrangement joins TRBV2 to TRBJ1-4, with 7 bases aligning to TRBD1. The CDR3 sequence is 13 residues long. Germline trimming cut 7 bases from V and 7 bases from J; bases unmatched to any gene: 6. Looked up from germline, CDR1 is SNHLY and CDR2 is FYNNEI. CDR3 loop: CASNGQVGEKLFF. As DNA, the CDR3 is TGTGCCAGCAATGGACAGGTCGGTGAAAAACTGTTTTTT.

This clonotype was seen at least ten times. As DNA, the CDR3 is TGTGCCAGCAGCTTGGGTCTCCCAGAGACCCAGTACTTC. Translating it yields CASSLGLPETQYF. The chain is built from TRBV5-6 and TRBJ2-5, with D hard to call. Trimming removed 0 bases at V and 4 bases at J, with 7 bases between. The CDR3 is made up of 13 amino acids. Germline V gene data show CDR1 as SGHDT and CDR2 as YYEEEE.

This clonotype was observed at least ten times. This chain links TRBV2 with TRBJ2-7; 7 bases fit TRBD1. Germline V gene data show CDR1 as SNHLY and CDR2 as FYNNEI. The CDR3 totals 14 residues. J gave up 2 bases and V 5 bases, and 6 bases lay outside the gene matches. As DNA, the CDR3 is TGTGCCAGCAGTACAGGGGTACTAACCTACGAGCAGTACTTC. Residues: CASSTGVLTYEQYF.

This clonotype turned up a few times. J is TRBJ1-5 and V is TRBV4-1; D not resolved. CDR1 and CDR2 (germline): MGHRA, YSYEKL. V lost 0 bases and J 0 bases, leaving 3 bases between the germline ends. This CDR3 is 14 amino acids long. The DNA of the CDR3 is TGCGCCAGCAGCCAAGAAATTAGCAATCAGCCCCAGCATTTT. It encodes CASSQEISNQPQHF.

This clonotype was counted ten times or more. The gene calls are TRBV6-2 or TRBV6-3 and TRBJ2-3, with TRBD2 matching over 12 bases. V dropped 4 bases and J dropped 4; count of bases not matched to a gene: 12. Germline-derived CDR1 and CDR2 are MNHEY and SVGEGT. The CDR3 is made up of 18 amino acids. The CDR3 loop is CASSLWPSGGAGADTQYF. The CDR3 DNA sequence: TGTGCCAGCAGTTTATGGCCTAGCGGGGGGGCCGGCGCAGATACGCAGTATTTT.

This clonotype has only a few counts. A much more abundant neighbour one base away suggests this may be a read error. The CDR3 loop reads CASTSGGNTGELFF. In DNA, the CDR3 is TGTGCCAGTACTAGCGGGGGGAACACCGGGGAGCTGTTTTTT. The chain has TRBV19 and TRBJ2-2; 10 bases map to TRBD2. Trimming removed 7 bases from V and 1 base from J; junction bases left unmatched: 0. The length of the CDR3 is 14 residues. In germline, CDR1 is LNHDA, CDR2 SQIVND (reference sequence).

CDR3 DNA sequence: TGTGCCAGCTCACCATACTCAGGACTAGTAGGCGAGACCCAGTACTTC. Its translation is CASSPYSGLVGETQYF. This chain links TRBV18 with TRBJ2-5; the match to TRBD2 covers 7 bases. The CDR3 runs 16 residues. Germline values: CDR1 KGHSH, CDR2 LQKENI. Trimming took 2 bases from V and 5 from J; bases not matched to a gene: 11.

This clonotype showed up many times. The CDR3 bases are TGTGCCAGCAGCTTAAGTAGCGGGGGAGACTACGAGCAGTACTTC. Translated: CASSLSSGGDYEQYF. J is TRBJ2-7 and V is TRBV7-6, with 9 positions matching TRBD2. This CDR3 spans 15 amino acids. Germline CDR1 reads SGHVS; CDR2 reads FNYEAQ. V shed 2 bases, J shed 3 bases, and the junction held 5 bases outside the gene matches.

This chain joins TRBV9 and TRBJ1-2; TRBD1 is a possible D gene (6 bases). V lost 0 bases and J 5 bases, leaving 11 bases between the germline ends. The CDR3 is made up of 14 amino acids. In germline, CDR1 is SGDLS, CDR2 YYNGEE. CDR3 nucleotides: TGTGCCAGCAGCGTAGACGGGGGCGTTTATGGCTACACCTTC. Protein: CASSVDGGVYGYTF.

V and J are TRBV4-1 and TRBJ2-7, with a tentative D call TRBD1 (5 bases). The V gene's germline CDR1 is MGHRA and CDR2 YSYEKL. V was trimmed by 4 bases and J by 6 bases, leaving 25 bases between them. CDR3 length: 17 amino acids. The CDR3 coding sequence is TGCGCCAGCAGCCTCAAACAAGGCCAGGGTTGGATGGGCGAGCAGTACTTC. Translating gives CASSLKQGQGWMGEQYF.

This clonotype was observed a handful of times. The rearrangement joins TRBV2 to TRBJ2-2; 14 nucleotides match TRBD2. V lost 7 bases to trimming and J lost 5 bases; unmatched junction nucleotides: 3. This CDR3 is built from 15 residues. The germline CDR1 and CDR2 sequences are SNHLY and FYNNEI. The CDR3 here is CASKTSGGGTGELFF. The CDR3 DNA sequence: TGTGCCAGCAAGACTAGCGGGGGGGGGACCGGGGAGCTGTTTTTT.

Ten or more counts support this clonotype. The chain joins TRBV6-1 to TRBJ2-7, with D hard to call. With 2 bases removed from V and 2 bases from J, the gap between germline ends came to 7 bases. Per the germline V gene, CDR1 is MNHNS and CDR2 is SASEGT. The CDR3 is 13 amino acids. Written as DNA, the CDR3 is TGTGCCAGCAGTGAACGTGCTACCTACGAGCAGTACTTC. This translates into CASSERATYEQYF.

Concerning this clonotype itself: This sequence may be a read error, since a much larger clone differs from it by one base. The V gene is TRBV20-1, the J gene TRBJ1-1, with 7 positions matching TRBD1. The CDR3 spans 16 residues. J was trimmed by 4 bases and V by 6 bases; bases with no gene match: 17. Germline assignment: CDR1 DFQATT and CDR2 SNEGSKA (reference sequence). As DNA, the CDR3 is TGCAGTGCAGGGCTTCGAGGGGGCGGTTTTGGCACTGAAGCTTTCTTT. Amino acids: CSAGLRGGGFGTEAFF.

This clonotype was detected ten times or more. The chain recombines TRBV12-3 or TRBV12-4 with TRBJ2-5; possible D gene TRBD2, 5 bases. The CDR3 runs 15 residues. The ends were cut back, 2 bases at V and 4 bases at J, with 14 bases in the middle. This CDR3 reads CASSLSRGSAETQYF. The CDR3 bases are TGTGCCAGCAGTTTATCCCGGGGTTCGGCAGAGACCCAGTACTTC.

In its sample, this clonotype was seen many times. CDR3 loop: CSALPTTGVGDTQYF. Written as DNA, the CDR3 is TGCAGTGCTCTACCCACGACAGGGGTGGGAGATACGCAGTATTTT. This rearrangement joins TRBV20-1 to TRBJ2-3; 8 bases are shared with TRBD1. CDR3 length: 15 residues. The V and J ends lost 5 bases and 5 bases, in that order; junction bases with no gene match: 12. The germline gives CDR1 DFQATT, CDR2 SNEGSKA (reference sequence).

This clonotype was recorded at least ten times. Here the CDR3 DNA reads TGTGCCAGCAGTCAGGGGGGGGCCTATGGCTACACCTTC. Its protein product is CASSQGGAYGYTF. The rearrangement links TRBV3-1 to TRBJ1-2; 7 positions match TRBD1. The J segment lost 4 bases and the V segment lost 6 bases, leaving 5 bases of the junction unmatched. Germline-derived CDR1 and CDR2 are LGHDT and YNNKEL (reference sequence). This CDR3 is built from 13 residues.